This record concerns one T cell receptor beta chain sequence. Its antigen remains unknown. Patients counted as stable if ophthalmopathy did not develop within 18 months. This sample was taken from a study of T cells in Graves' hyperthyroidism and ophthalmopathy. Whole-study results and caveats: It was a median around seven months before onset that the model predicted ophthalmopathy. Researchers found most expanded thyroid clonotypes above 0.001 in blood as well. A 13 V-J model separated ophthalmopathy from stable hyperthyroidism.

It was RNA transcripts that yielded the amplified TCR beta CDR3 regions. TCR CDR3 underwent first-round RT-PCR with the HTBI primer set. Via MiXCR, TCRdb re-called the multiplex PCR reads, giving one row per CDR3 protein. The data show hundreds of thousands of distinct CDR3 sequences, 46% seen once. Per the germline V gene, CDR1 is SQVTM and CDR2 is ANQGSEA. The V and J ends lost 5 bases and 5 bases respectively, with 12 bases between them. This CDR3 is built from 13 residues. The chain uses TRBV29-1 and TRBJ1-4, with D possibly being TRBD1 (6 bases). Source material: peripheral blood or thyroid tissue (not recorded which). This TCR was sampled from a woman under 30 with Graves' hyperthyroidism. The CDR3 loop reads CSVQTTGNEKLFF. The CDR3 DNA follows: TGCAGCGTTCAAACAACAGGGAATGAAAAACTGTTTTTT.